One TCR beta chain is described in this entry. There is no known antigen for this receptor. Base-call qualities are not available, and no considerably larger clone is one nucleotide away. Including the terminal cysteine and phenylalanine, the CDR3 comprises 14 residues. Only the CDR3 DNA stays, 42 bases, in frame from base 1. The V end loses 6 bases and the J end loses 1 base, and a stretch of 13 bases separates them. CDR1 and CDR2 (MNHEY, SVGAGI) derive from the germline V gene. Library preparation employed the immunoSEQ multiplex PCR assay. For the multiplex PCR, a mixture combining 60 forward primers for TCR Vbeta segments and 13 reverse primers for TCR Jbeta segments was used. Amplification of the CDR3 region of rearranged TCR beta genes was performed with a multiplex PCR assay on genomic DNA. The amplified TCR beta libraries were sequenced on the Illumina HiSeq System as 87-base-pair reads. As for how the authors treated the data: Across the 670 or so repertoires, a later analysis counted 60 million to 90 million unique TCR beta chains, around 10 million of which were shared by at least two donors. A nearest-neighbor algorithm error-corrected the raw reads and collapsed the reads into unique sequences, merging closely related sequences to remove PCR and sequencing errors. Alignment of CDR3 sequences to IMGT reference sequences was used to assign V, D and J gene segments. For a sequence to be retained, at least a six-nucleotide match to both a V gene segment and a J gene segment was required. Rearrangements were called productive when the CDR3 lacked stop codons and stayed in frame with V and J; all others were non-productive. CDR3 was defined according to IMGT convention as the region running from the second conserved V-encoded cysteine to the conserved J-encoded phenylalanine. Sequences without an unambiguous match to a single V gene segment were excluded from the earlier analysis of over 500 of the donors. In an earlier analysis of around 590 of the donors, a V segment was called functional when productive rearrangements were above 56.7%, and segregating when the standard deviation between donors exceeded 5%. To diagnose cytomegalovirus status from the catalog of TCR beta chain sequences, a statistical classification framework was built. In a later analysis, V and J genes were assigned by comparing TCR nucleotide sequences against IMGT/GENE-DB human TR gene sequences. Using the TCRdist pipeline, a later analysis assigned CDR3 sequences along with most-parsimonious VDJ recombination scenarios. In a later analysis, each TCR beta chain was defined by its CDR3 amino acid sequence together with its V-gene family, and reads without a unique V-gene family were excluded. As a way to deal with suspected cross-contamination and a sequencing artifact, a later analysis dropped 592 nucleotide sequences that were highly shared and had low generation probability. In a later analysis, a clonal expansion index for each public chain was calculated from normalized within-repertoire ranks of inferred template counts. In a later analysis, generation probabilities were computed with a VDJ recombination model fitted to out-of-frame rearrangements, and the resulting probabilities were checked against IGoR. In a later analysis, hypergeometric tests were used to score TCR-TCR, TCR-HLA and TCR-CMV co-occurrence, with a repertoire-size bias correction applied to TCR pairs. A later analysis estimated false discovery rates by permuting HLA or CMV assignments 20 times. A later analysis grouped co-occurring TCRs with DBSCAN, adding TCRdist sequence similarity when clustering within HLA-allele-positive subsets. For co-occurrence clustering, repertoires with fewer than 30,000 or more than 120,000 public chains were excluded, along with four or five repertoires with anomalous nucleotide sharing. Sourced from immuneACCESS, this table was stored by TCRdb with only in-frame sequences that have V and J called. A share of the clones is absent; for the studies checked, an unresolved V gene accounts for under half, and the remainder has no known explanation. That table furnishes V, J and clone size, whereas the DNA furnished D and trimming. The sample table lists 160,000 or so clones, about four fifths of them with a count of one. Around 13% of the sample rests with the top ten.

This entry comes from a study of cytomegalovirus exposure and HLA in healthy donors (dated by TCRdb to the late 2010s). Regarding the research as a whole: In an earlier analysis of about 560 of the donors, less than 350 Gb of sequence data and 100 million or so unique TCR beta sequences from 180 million or so T cells were reported. HLA typing covered class I and class II loci at four-digit resolution. The later analysis used no new phenotypic data to find candidate immune exposures, relying instead on TCR beta sequences and their occurrence across donors. The T cell repertoires of around 730 subjects were profiled by immunosequencing and related to cytomegalovirus serostatus. In a later analysis, previously published TCR beta repertoires from more than 500 donors were re-analyzed and high-resolution HLA genotyping was added so that TCR occurrence patterns could be studied. The study was designed to test whether signatures of past pathogen exposure could be identified by cataloging public T cell receptors. Donor age, sex, ethnicity and CMV serostatus were compiled together with the repertoire data. All discovery cohort repertoires had been generated using a single sequencing platform. The number of donors typed differed by locus, with about 629-630 for A, B, C, DRB1 and DQB1, roughly 550 for DQA1, 606 for DPA1, and around 460 for DPB1. Four to six DR-DQ haplotypes were handled as single units for association and clustering, since linkage in the cohort was strong. In a later genetic analysis, genome-wide SNP genotypes for about 65% of the 666 donors were used, and that subset was treated as a discovery cohort. In addition to the first cohort of around 670 subjects, a separate validation cohort of 130 or so different subjects was used. Among the approximately 430 genotyped donors, approximately 82% belonged to the genetic ancestry cluster associated with self-reported Caucasian donors. The study combined high-throughput TCR immunosequencing, statistical association of individual TCRs with disease status, and machine learning to predict cytomegalovirus infection status. An early release that covered roughly 600 HLA-typed donors contained approximately 290 gigabases of sequencing data and 75 million to 100 million unique TCR sequences. To decide whether each TCR beta V gene segment behaved as functional or pseudogenic, an earlier analysis of nearly 600 of the donors relied on high-throughput TCR beta sequencing. Among under 450 genotyped donors of the cohort, an average of roughly 240,000 unique TCR beta nucleotide sequences were sequenced per donor, about a sixth of them non-productive.

The cohort comprised fewer than 750 healthy bone marrow donors. At the time of sampling, every cohort member was nominally healthy, though immune exposures that went unrecorded were likely present. The donor was CMV seronegative and belonged to the group of 350 or so seronegative cohort members. Each donor provided a peripheral blood sample, and peripheral blood mononuclear cells were used for TCR beta sequencing. Genomic DNA extraction from the blood cell samples was performed with the Qiagen DNeasy Blood Extraction Kit. Broader findings and caveats from the paper: Broadly in line with IMGT annotations, most TCR beta V segments showed up in productive rearrangements about 87% or about 30% of the time in an earlier analysis of several hundred of the donors. Because HLA typing was unavailable for some donors at each locus, only the typed subset was used in association tests. A total of about 150 TCR beta chains were listed by the study as associated with cytomegalovirus. Correlated functional status among segregating V segments might reflect linkage disequilibrium, but an unknown experimental factor could not be ruled out. The classifier was reported to diagnose cytomegalovirus status with high specificity and sensitivity in both the original and validation cohorts. Several of the top co-occurrence clusters appeared to be linked to parvovirus B19, influenza, CMV and Epstein-Barr virus, according to a later analysis. Assigning TCR associations to individual alleles was difficult when HLA alleles, especially DR and DQ, strongly co-occurred. In a later genetic analysis, a missense DCLRE1C variant was associated with V-gene and J-gene trimming of TCR beta chains, and the association was replicated in an independent cohort. Roughly uniform sequencing depth across donors was assumed in presence/absence analyses, although this assumption may not hold. According to a later analysis, TCR association rates differed among HLA loci, with DRB1 alleles showing the most associated TCRs and HLA-C alleles showing the fewest. A group of highly shared sequence variants was considered likely to be a technical artifact of the sequencing pipeline. Some IMGT-functional V segments, including TRBV6-2 and TRBV6-3, could not be distinguished by the 87-base-pair reads and were therefore excluded. A further reported finding was that TCR beta sequences accurately predicted the HLA-A and HLA-B alleles for most subjects in the first cohort. In this cohort, only TCR beta chains were sequenced, and detectable features were limited by the absence of alpha or paired-chain data. According to a later analysis, most CMV-associated TCR beta chains appeared to be HLA-restricted, and the HLA associations seemed to be driven largely by CMV exposure. While some public TCRs were present in many individuals, most TCR sequences turned up only very rarely across donors. In a later genetic analysis, fewer N-insertions in productive TCRs were reported among donors in an Asian-associated ancestry cluster than the 666-donor mean. In vitro tests confirmed that a few of the cytomegalovirus-associated TCR beta chains recognize cytomegalovirus antigens. For the cohort, immune exposure information was limited to CMV serostatus. It was suggested by the authors that the approach could potentially be generalized to other disease states and immunological phenotypes. In a later analysis, HLA-associated TCR beta chains were found to be more clonally expanded and to have lower generation probabilities than equally common non-associated chains. Because counts were too low, roughly 16 rarely observed V segments, including chromosome 9 orphons, were excluded from the earlier analysis of 587 of the donors. In a later analysis, 16,951 TCR beta sequences were associated with specific HLA alleles at a false discovery rate of 0.05.

What was sequenced was PBMCs. This clonotype was sampled from a woman aged 45 to 65 in good health and CMV-seronegative. The V and J genes are TRBV6-5 and TRBJ2-7; the D gene is unclear. The nucleotide sequence reads as follows: TGTGCCAGCAGCATGGCGGAAAGGTCCTACGAGCAGTACTTC. This sequence encodes CASSMAERSYEQYF.